Below, 8 T cell receptor beta chains from the same sample are listed, as sequenced in a study of regulatory T cells in long-lasting Graves disease (dated by TCRdb to the early 2020s). Receptors were amplified or captured by multiplex PCR. The sequencer listed for this sample is Illumina HiSeq 4000. To build TCR beta libraries, CDR3 regions were amplified by Arm-PCR using iRepertoire HTBI primers. The public reads were run again by TCRdb, first through fastp at Q25 and then through MiXCR, and only productive beta chains were kept. Each record represents a unique CDR3 protein, reported with the most common genes and DNA among its rows. Recorded for this sample are 390,000 or so distinct CDR3 sequences; roughly 12% of them occurred a single time. The ten most abundant clones make up approximately 17% of the sample. The intended sense of this specimen's time point label: newly diagnosed GD, antithyroid drugs for less than 3 months. For both TCR sequencing and RNA sequencing, RNA was extracted from PBMCs using TRIzol.

This sample also appeared in a second study, on T cells in Graves' hyperthyroidism and ophthalmopathy.

The sequences come from peripheral blood mononuclear cells (PBMCs), collected at new diagnosis, from a patient treated with antithyroid drugs. The receptors shown here come from a woman younger than 30 with Graves disease. Donor details come from another sample of the same person, matched by shared clones.

This clonotype was counted many times. The chain links TRBV11-2 to TRBJ2-7; TRBD2 matches at 7 bases. Germline lookup yields CDR1 SGHAT and CDR2 FQNNGV. V trimming: 5 bases; J trimming: 1 base; junction bases outside the gene matches: 8. The CDR3 is 15 amino acids. The CDR3 DNA reads TGTGCCAGCAGCCTCAAACTAGCGCGGTCCTACGAGCAGTACTTC. Translating it yields CASSLKLARSYEQYF.

This clonotype occurred a few times. V is TRBV28 and J is TRBJ1-5; D gene unclear. The germline V gene has CDR1 MDHEN and CDR2 SYDVKM. The CDR3 runs 14 residues. Trimming took off 6 bases at V and 6 bases at J, with 15 bases between the two ends. The chain's CDR3 is CASSLGPPGQPQHF. The CDR3 nucleotides read TGTGCCAGCAGCCTCGGGCCTCCGGGTCAGCCCCAGCATTTT.

The table lists this clonotype with many counts. J is TRBJ2-1 and V is TRBV7-9; 8 bases are shared with TRBD1. V was pared by 5 bases and J by 7 bases, with 7 bases of the junction left unmatched. Germline V gives CDR1 SEHNR, CDR2 FQNEAQ (reference sequence). This CDR3 spans 14 amino acids. The DNA of the CDR3 is TGTGCCAGCAGCCGTAGGACAGGGCGAAATGAGCAGTTCTTC. As protein: CASSRRTGRNEQFF.

This clonotype was recorded many times. The gene calls are TRBV29-1 and TRBJ2-7; D possibly uses TRBD1 or TRBD2 (6 bases each). Germline CDR1 reads SQVTM; CDR2 reads ANQGSEA. The CDR3 runs 13 residues. V dropped 4 bases and J dropped 3 bases, with 13 bases sitting between them. CDR3 in DNA: TGCAGCGTTGGGGGGGCGGATGTCTACGAGCAGTACTTC. Its protein is CSVGGADVYEQYF.

This clonotype has more than one count but fewer than ten. The chain combines TRBV12-3 or TRBV12-4 with TRBJ1-2, with D maybe TRBD1 (5 bases). V was cut by 6 bases and J by 2 bases, with 10 bases left in between. This CDR3 is 13 amino acids long. CDR3 residues: CASRAGRNYGYTF. The CDR3, as DNA: TGTGCCAGCAGGGCGGGACGGAACTATGGCTACACCTTC.

This clonotype was seen at least ten times. The chain uses TRBV11-2 and TRBJ2-5; D call uncertain. V lost 5 bases and J 5 bases, leaving 6 bases between the germline ends. Germline values: CDR1 SGHAT, CDR2 FQNNGV. CDR3 length equals 11 residues. The DNA of the CDR3 is TGTGCCAGCAGCAAAAGGGAGACCCAGTACTTC. Encoded protein: CASSKRETQYF.

This clonotype has only a few counts. The rearrangement joins TRBV19 to TRBJ1-3, with no clear D. CDR3 size: 16 residues. Germline CDR1 and CDR2: LNHDA and SQIVND (reference sequence). Between the trimmed V and J ends, which lost 1 base and 0 bases, there was a span of 10 bases. DNA for the CDR3: TGTGCCAGTAGTATAGGCGGCAGGCCCTCTGGAAACACCATATATTTT. It translates to CASSIGGRPSGNTIYF.

This clonotype was recorded at least ten times. V usage is TRBV7-2 and J usage is TRBJ2-7; 10 bases align to TRBD1. The V and J ends lost 5 bases and 7 bases, in that order; junction bases with no gene match: 5. The CDR3 runs to 13 residues. CDR1 is SGHTA, CDR2 FQGNSA, per germline. The chain's CDR3 is CASSQGQGGEQYF. CDR3 DNA: TGTGCCAGCAGCCAAGGACAGGGGGGAGAGCAGTACTTC.